Included here is one TCR beta chain sequence, with context. The table came from immunoSEQ multiplex PCR; TCRdb's copy has only in-frame clones and leaves some out. Of roughly 160,000 clones in the sample, about 95% were seen once. The V end lost 1 base, the J end lost 3 bases, and 6 bases lay between the germline ends. CDR3 length equals 13 residues. CDR1 and CDR2 (germline): SGHTA, FQGTGA. This sample is part of a study of T cell responses to AZD1222 COVID-19 vaccine. This receptor was taken from an adult in good health. The starting material was peripheral blood, obtained on day 0 of AZD1222 vaccination. The chain uses TRBV7-3 and TRBJ1-1, with D possibly TRBD1 on 5 matching bases. CDR3 in DNA: TGTGCCAGCAGCTTAAGGGGGGACACTGAAGCTTTCTTT. It codes for CASSLRGDTEAFF.